This entry describes one T cell receptor beta chain. Its antigen is undetermined. The CDR3 spans 14 residues. V lost 4 bases and J lost 6; bases outside the gene matches: 6. Germline values: CDR1 SEHNR, CDR2 FQNEAQ (reference sequence). The sample belongs to a study of T cells in Graves' hyperthyroidism and ophthalmopathy. The study, taken as a whole, reports: Most expanded thyroid clonotypes above 0.001 recurred in blood. Ophthalmopathy prediction by the model preceded onset by a median about 6.8 months.

TCR beta CDR3 region amplification was performed from RNA transcripts. The TCR CDR3 first-round RT-PCR relied on the HTBI primer set. TCRdb re-called the multiplex PCR reads through MiXCR, storing one row per CDR3 protein. The sample includes about 640,000 distinct CDR3 sequences, less than 25% of them seen just once. The receptor's source is a man in his thirties or forties with Graves' ophthalmopathy. The V call is TRBV7-9, the J call TRBJ2-5; 9 nucleotides match TRBD1. The sample was blood. The chain's CDR3 is CASSSTGGQQTQYF. CDR3 nucleotides: TGTGCCAGCAGCTCAACAGGGGGCCAGCAGACCCAGTACTTC.